Listed here are 22 T cell receptor beta chains from one sample, sequenced in a study of blood T cell repertoires in COVID-19. Assay: immunoSEQ multiplex PCR; the TCRdb copy retains only in-frame clones and omits some. Among about 34,000 clones listed, more than 60% were seen once. Sequencing input: peripheral blood. Receptor source: an elderly man with active or convalescent COVID-19.

J is TRBJ2-2 and V is TRBV11-1; tentative D call: TRBD1 (5 bases). The V gene lost 3 bases and the J gene lost 7 bases, with 15 bases spanning the gap. Germline assignment: CDR1 SGHAT and CDR2 FQDESV (reference sequence). The CDR3 is 15 amino acids. CDR3 sequence: CASSFLSTGYGELFF. The DNA of the CDR3 is TGTGCCAGCAGCTTCCTTTCTACAGGATACGGGGAGCTGTTTTTT.

The rearrangement joins TRBV19 to TRBJ2-1, with 7 positions matching TRBD2. Germline assignment: CDR1 LNHDA and CDR2 SQIVND (reference sequence). J lost 13 bases, V lost 4 bases, and 7 bases had no gene match. This CDR3 has 12 amino acids. The CDR3 DNA reads TGTGCCAGTAGTACCTCGGGACTAACACAGTTCTTC. This translates into CASSTSGLTQFF.

This rearrangement joins TRBV6-5 to TRBJ2-5; 10 positions agree with TRBD2. CDR3 length: 13 amino acids. V lost 6 bases and J lost 5; bases outside the gene matches: 3. Germline V lookup: CDR1 MNHEY, CDR2 SVGAGI. The CDR3 spells CASRASGSETQYF. CDR3 nucleotide sequence: TGTGCCAGCAGAGCTAGCGGGAGTGAGACCCAGTACTTC.

V and J are TRBV19 and TRBJ2-7; a possible D gene is TRBD1 (5 bases). This CDR3 contains 12 residues. Germline V lookup: CDR1 LNHDA, CDR2 SQIVND (reference sequence). Trimming removed 6 bases at V and 4 bases at J, with 10 bases between. The CDR3 DNA follows: TGTGCCAGTAGCGACAGAAATTACGAGCAGTACTTC. Its translation is CASSDRNYEQYF. Full variable domain (rest looked up from reference TRBV19 and TRBJ2-7): DGGITQSPKYLFRKEGQNVTLSCEQNLNHDAMYWYRQDPGQGLRLIYYSQIVNDFQKGDIAEGYSVSREKKESFPLTVTSAQKNPTAFYLCASSDRNYEQYFGPGTRLTVT.

The chain combines TRBV7-2 with TRBJ2-2; 10 bases match TRBD2. V lost 2 bases to trimming and J lost 6 bases; unmatched junction nucleotides: 6. CDR1 is SGHTA, CDR2 FQGNSA, per germline. This CDR3 is 16 amino acids long. The CDR3 loop reads CASSLQAGGSAGELFF. The CDR3 region has the DNA TGTGCCAGCAGCTTACAAGCGGGAGGGTCCGCCGGGGAGCTGTTTTTT.

This chain uses TRBV11-2 with TRBJ1-1; TRBD1 agrees at 9 bases. Looked up from germline, CDR1 is SGHAT and CDR2 is FQNNGV. The CDR3 spans 14 residues. The ends lost 4 bases at V and 7 bases at J; junction bases unmatched: 7. The CDR3 DNA reads as TGTGCCAGCAGCTCCTGGGGACAGGGTAATGAAGCTTTCTTT. Encoded protein: CASSSWGQGNEAFF.

The rearrangement uses TRBV29-1 and TRBJ1-4; perhaps TRBD1 as D (6 bases). Germline V gene sequence: CDR1 SQVTM, CDR2 ANQGSEA. This CDR3 comprises 11 residues. V lost 6 bases, J lost 15 bases, and 17 bases lay in between. The CDR3 loop reads CSVSQQGTMFF. CDR3 DNA: TGCAGCGTGAGTCAACAGGGAACAATGTTTTTT. The complete variable domain, with remaining parts taken from reference TRBV29-1 and TRBJ1-4, reads SAVISQKPSRDICQRGTSLTIQCQVDSQVTMMFWYRQQPGQSLTLIATANQGSEATYESGFVIDKFPISRPNLTFSTLTVSNMSPEDSSIYLCSVSQQGTMFFGSGTQLSVL.

This clone is a singleton in its sample. The rearrangement uses TRBV7-8 and TRBJ2-7; D is unclear. This CDR3 has 15 amino acids. The V gene's germline CDR1 is SGHVS and CDR2 FQNEAQ. V gave up 2 bases and J gave up 3 bases, with 14 bases separating them. Here the CDR3 DNA reads TGTGCCAGCAGCTTATTCAGTGGCTTCCTCTACGAGCAGTACTTC. Protein product: CASSLFSGFLYEQYF.

The table lists this clone with many counts. V and J are TRBV10-3 and TRBJ2-2; weak D call: TRBD1 (5 bases). This CDR3 spans 14 amino acids. V gave up 4 bases and J gave up 6 bases, with 12 bases separating them. Germline V gene data show CDR1 as ENHRY and CDR2 as SYGVKD. Written as DNA, the CDR3 is TGTGCCATCAGTGCACCAGGGTCACCCGGGGAGCTGTTTTTT. This gives the protein CAISAPGSPGELFF.

The chain uses TRBV27 and TRBJ2-7; D uncertain. The length of the CDR3 is 15 residues. Germline V gene data show CDR1 as MNHEY and CDR2 as SMNVEV (reference sequence). Trimming took off 0 bases at V and 0 bases at J, with 9 bases between the two ends. The CDR3 region is CASSLSQIRSYEQYF. As DNA, the CDR3 is TGTGCCAGCAGTTTATCCCAGATCCGCTCCTACGAGCAGTACTTC.

This clone was counted between two and nine times. The V and J genes are TRBV27 and TRBJ2-7; D might be TRBD1 (5 bases). The CDR3 is 15 amino acids. Per germline, CDR1 MNHEY and CDR2 SMNVEV (reference sequence). Trimming left V 8 bases short and J 0 bases short, with 17 bases between. The CDR3 region has the DNA TGTGCCAGCCGGACACTACTTAGGAGCTCCTACGAGCAGTACTTC. Translating it yields CASRTLLRSSYEQYF.

The genes are TRBV5-5 and TRBJ2-7, with 8 bases fitting TRBD1. This CDR3 region has 14 residues. The V and J ends lost 4 bases and 5 bases, in that order; junction bases with no gene match: 8. CDR1 SGHKS and CDR2 YYEKEE come from the germline V gene (reference sequence). CDR3 coding DNA: TGTGCCAGCAGCACGGACAGGGTCGGCCACGAGCAGTACTTC. Translation gives CASSTDRVGHEQYF.

The J gene is TRBJ2-3, the V gene TRBV9; 12 bases are a match to TRBD1. Germline V lookup: CDR1 SGDLS, CDR2 YYNGEE. Losses at the gene ends were 0 bases for V and 6 bases for J; bases not matched to a gene: 2. CDR3 length: 15 residues. The chain's CDR3 is CASSVVGQGADTQYF. Written as DNA, the CDR3 is TGTGCCAGCAGCGTAGTGGGACAGGGGGCGGATACGCAGTATTTT.

V gene TRBV24-1 combines with J gene TRBJ1-2; TRBD1 is a possible D gene (5 bases). Germline assignment: CDR1 KGHDR and CDR2 SFDVKD. CDR3 size: 16 residues. With 1 base removed from V and 7 bases from J, the gap between germline ends came to 18 bases. The CDR3 loop reads CATSDFPRGGGSGYTF. The CDR3 nucleotides read TGTGCCACCAGTGATTTCCCCCGTGGCGGGGGAAGTGGCTACACCTTC.

The V call is TRBV5-5, the J call TRBJ1-6, with 10 nucleotides matching TRBD1. CDR3 length equals 16 residues. The germline V gene has CDR1 SGHKS and CDR2 YYEKEE (reference sequence). Unmatched junction bases numbered 3, after V lost 0 bases and J lost 6 bases. The CDR3 is CASSLGQGASNSPLHF. DNA for the CDR3: TGTGCCAGCAGCTTGGGACAGGGGGCGAGTAATTCACCCCTCCACTTT.

The chain carries TRBV3-1 (or the pseudogene TRBV3-2) and TRBJ2-7, with D possibly matching TRBD2 (5 bases). CDR1 is LGHDT, CDR2 YNNKEL, per germline (reference sequence). The CDR3 contains 14 residues. Between the trimmed V and J ends, which lost 4 bases and 4 bases, there was a span of 14 bases. CDR3 in amino acids: CASSPDGGEYEQYF. DNA of the CDR3: TGTGCCAGCAGCCCCGATGGTGGGGAGTACGAGCAGTACTTC.

This chain uses TRBV28 with TRBJ2-6, with 7 nucleotides matching TRBD1. Germline V gene data show CDR1 as MDHEN and CDR2 as SYDVKM. J gave up 0 bases and V 8 bases, and 10 bases lay outside the gene matches. CDR3 length equals 17 residues. CDR3 in DNA: TGTGCCAGCTCGCCCTGGGACAGTTACTCTGGGGCCAACGTCCTGACTTTC. Translation gives CASSPWDSYSGANVLTF.

In this sample, this clone turned up a few times. The chain carries TRBV2 and TRBJ2-7; D may be TRBD1 (5 bases). The V and J ends lost 6 bases and 3 bases respectively, with 9 bases between them. The V gene's germline CDR1 is SNHLY and CDR2 FYNNEI. This CDR3 has 12 amino acids. The CDR3 sequence: CASSDRYYEQYF. CDR3 sequence (DNA): TGTGCCAGCAGCGACAGATACTACGAGCAGTACTTC.

The chain is built from TRBV10-1 and TRBJ2-7; TRBD2 matches 7 bases. Germline values: CDR1 WNHNN, CDR2 SYGVQD (reference sequence). Trimming removed 3 bases from V and 6 bases from J; junction bases left unmatched: 11. The CDR3 is 15 amino acids. CDR3 sequence reads: CASSEGRESQSEQYF. CDR3 nucleotide sequence: TGCGCCAGCAGTGAAGGGCGGGAGTCCCAATCCGAGCAGTACTTC.

The chain couples TRBV9 to TRBJ1-1; D uncertain. The CDR3 extends over 13 amino acids. The ends were cut back, 2 bases at V and 5 bases at J, with 10 bases in the middle. CDR1 and CDR2 from the germline V gene are SGDLS and YYNGEE. CDR3 amino acids: CASSVKRDTEAFF. The CDR3 nucleotides are TGTGCCAGCAGCGTTAAGAGGGATACTGAAGCTTTCTTT. Based on the CDR3 plus reference TRBV9 and TRBJ1-1, the full variable domain is DSGVTQTPKHLITATGQRVTLRCSPRSGDLSVYWYQQSLDQGLQFLIQYYNGEERAKGNILERFSAQQFPDLHSELNLSSLELGDSALYFCASSVKRDTEAFFGQGTRLTVV.

V usage is TRBV4-3 and J usage is TRBJ1-2, with D maybe TRBD1 (5 bases). V lost 3 bases, J lost 4 bases, and 15 bases lay in between. Germline loops: CDR1 LGHNA, CDR2 YSLEER. CDR3 size: 15 residues. CDR3 sequence: CASSQQQGMGYGYTF. The CDR3 DNA reads TGCGCCAGCAGCCAGCAGCAGGGAATGGGCTATGGCTACACCTTC.

This clone was picked up many times. V usage is TRBV5-1 and J usage is TRBJ1-1; TRBD1 agrees at 8 bases. Germline V gives CDR1 SGHRS, CDR2 YFSETQ. The CDR3 length is 14 residues. V was clipped by 4 bases and J by 3 bases; unmatched bases: 5. CDR3 sequence: CASSQGAGDTEAFF. CDR3 nucleotides: TGCGCCAGCAGCCAGGGGGCCGGCGACACTGAAGCTTTCTTT.